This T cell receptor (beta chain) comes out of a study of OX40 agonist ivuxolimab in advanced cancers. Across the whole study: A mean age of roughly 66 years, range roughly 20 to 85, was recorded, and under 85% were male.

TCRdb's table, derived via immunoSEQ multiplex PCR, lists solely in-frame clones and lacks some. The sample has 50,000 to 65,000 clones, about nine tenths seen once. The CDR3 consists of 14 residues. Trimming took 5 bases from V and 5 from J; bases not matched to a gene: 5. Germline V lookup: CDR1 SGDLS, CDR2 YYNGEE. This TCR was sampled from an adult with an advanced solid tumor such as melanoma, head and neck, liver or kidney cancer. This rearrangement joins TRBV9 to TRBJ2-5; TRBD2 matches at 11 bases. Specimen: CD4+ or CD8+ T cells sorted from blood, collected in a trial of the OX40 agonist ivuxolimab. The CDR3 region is CASSVSGGAETQYF. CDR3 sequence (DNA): TGTGCCAGCAGTGTTAGCGGGGGGGCGGAGACCCAGTACTTC. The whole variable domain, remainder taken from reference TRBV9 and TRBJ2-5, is DSGVTQTPKHLITATGQRVTLRCSPRSGDLSVYWYQQSLDQGLQFLIQYYNGEERAKGNILERFSAQQFPDLHSELNLSSLELGDSALYFCASSVSGGAETQYFGPGTRLLVL.